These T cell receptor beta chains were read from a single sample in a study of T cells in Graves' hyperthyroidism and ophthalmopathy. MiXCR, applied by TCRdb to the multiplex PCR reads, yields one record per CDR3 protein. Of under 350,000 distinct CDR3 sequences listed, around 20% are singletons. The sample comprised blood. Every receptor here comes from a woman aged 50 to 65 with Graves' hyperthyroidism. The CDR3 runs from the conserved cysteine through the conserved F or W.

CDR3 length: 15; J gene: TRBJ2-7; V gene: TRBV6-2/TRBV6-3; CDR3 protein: CASSTLAANSYEQYF
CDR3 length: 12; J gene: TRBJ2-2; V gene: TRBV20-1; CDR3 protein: CSAREAPGELFF
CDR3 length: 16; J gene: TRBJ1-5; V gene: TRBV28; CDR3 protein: CASSFRDSYSNQPQHF
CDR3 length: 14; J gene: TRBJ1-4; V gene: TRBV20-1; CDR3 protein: CSAKLGQGNEKLFF
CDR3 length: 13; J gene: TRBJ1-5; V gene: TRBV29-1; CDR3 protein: CSFRQGVSQPQHF
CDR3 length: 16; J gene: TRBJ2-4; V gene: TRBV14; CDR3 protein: CASSQGQGWGKNIQYF
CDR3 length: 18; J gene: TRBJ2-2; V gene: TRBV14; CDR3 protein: CASSPARLAGRSAGELFF
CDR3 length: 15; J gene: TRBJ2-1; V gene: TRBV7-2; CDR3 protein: CASSRTGRSDNEQFF
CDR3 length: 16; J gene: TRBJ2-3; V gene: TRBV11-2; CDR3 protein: CASSYDRARFTDTQYF
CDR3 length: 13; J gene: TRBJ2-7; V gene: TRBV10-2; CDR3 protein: CASSDPDSYEQYF
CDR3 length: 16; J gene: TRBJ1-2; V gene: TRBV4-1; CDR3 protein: CASSRTPGQDNYGYTF
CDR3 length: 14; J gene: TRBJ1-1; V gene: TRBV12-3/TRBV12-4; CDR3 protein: CAAGRSGMNTEAFF
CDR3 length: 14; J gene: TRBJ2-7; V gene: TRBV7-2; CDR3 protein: CASSSGTGPYEQYF
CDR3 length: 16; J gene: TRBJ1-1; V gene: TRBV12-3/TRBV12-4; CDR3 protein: CASSSSSGTGNTEAFF
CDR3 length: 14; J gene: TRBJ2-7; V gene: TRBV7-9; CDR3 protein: CASSFSIASYEQYF
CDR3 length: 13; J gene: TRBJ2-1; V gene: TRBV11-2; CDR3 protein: CASSEGRENEQFF
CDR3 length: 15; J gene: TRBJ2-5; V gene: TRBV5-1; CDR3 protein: CASSPDGSQEETQYF
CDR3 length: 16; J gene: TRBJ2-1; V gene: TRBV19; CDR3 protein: CASSTPRGGSYNEQFF
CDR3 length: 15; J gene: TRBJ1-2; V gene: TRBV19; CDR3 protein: CASRTYSTGNYGYTF
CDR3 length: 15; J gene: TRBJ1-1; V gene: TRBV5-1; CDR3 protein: CASSFGGRTGTEAFF
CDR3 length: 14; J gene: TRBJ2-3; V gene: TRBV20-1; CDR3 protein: CSAIFGGRTDTQYF
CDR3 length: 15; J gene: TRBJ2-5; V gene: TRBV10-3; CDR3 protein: CAISEPGRRQETQYF
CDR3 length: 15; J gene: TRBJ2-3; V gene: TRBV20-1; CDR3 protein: CSAKGGRGWADTQYF
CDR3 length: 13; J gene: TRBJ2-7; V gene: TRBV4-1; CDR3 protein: CASSQEGTYEQYF
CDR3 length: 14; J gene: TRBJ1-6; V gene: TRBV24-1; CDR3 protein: CATSDASLNSPLHF
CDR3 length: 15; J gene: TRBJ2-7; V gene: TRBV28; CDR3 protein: CASKTAGPLTYEQYF
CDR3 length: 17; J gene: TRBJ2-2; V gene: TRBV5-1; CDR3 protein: CASSLLTSSLSTGELFF
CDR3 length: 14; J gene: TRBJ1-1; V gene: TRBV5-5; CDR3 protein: CASAVGGPNTEAFF
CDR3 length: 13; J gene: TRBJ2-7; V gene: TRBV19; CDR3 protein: CASSDPPNYEQYF
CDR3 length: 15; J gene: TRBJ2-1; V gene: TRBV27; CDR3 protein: CASSLRLAGVDEQFF
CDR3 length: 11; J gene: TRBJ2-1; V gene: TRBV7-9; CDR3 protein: CASSSLDEQFF
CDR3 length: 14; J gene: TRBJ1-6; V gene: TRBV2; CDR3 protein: CASSSGGANSPLHF
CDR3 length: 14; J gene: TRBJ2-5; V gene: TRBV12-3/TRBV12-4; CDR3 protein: CASSFGHSQETQYF
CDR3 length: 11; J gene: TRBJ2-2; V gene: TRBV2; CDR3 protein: CASALNGELFF
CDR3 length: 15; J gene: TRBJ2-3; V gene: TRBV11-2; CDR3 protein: CASSSFSSGTDTQYF
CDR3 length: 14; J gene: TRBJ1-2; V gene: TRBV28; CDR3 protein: CASSSGQGHYGYTF
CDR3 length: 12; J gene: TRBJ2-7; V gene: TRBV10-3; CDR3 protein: CAIGTGTYEQYF
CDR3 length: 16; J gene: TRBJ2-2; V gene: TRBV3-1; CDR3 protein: CASSRRLAANTGELFF
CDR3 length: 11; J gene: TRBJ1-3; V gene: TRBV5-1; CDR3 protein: CARGVPDTIYF
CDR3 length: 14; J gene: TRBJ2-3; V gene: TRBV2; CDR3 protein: CASNPKAFTDTQYF
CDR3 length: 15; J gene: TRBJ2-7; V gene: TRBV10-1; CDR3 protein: CASSEWGSSAYEQYF
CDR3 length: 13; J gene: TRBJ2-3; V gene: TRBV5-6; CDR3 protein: CASLGRSTDTQYF
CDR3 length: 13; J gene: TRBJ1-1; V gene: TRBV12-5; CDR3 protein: CASGLGTSAEAFF
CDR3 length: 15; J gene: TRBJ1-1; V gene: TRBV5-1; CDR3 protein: CASSLGGQLNTGAFF
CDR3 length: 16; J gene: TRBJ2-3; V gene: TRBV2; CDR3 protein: CASSLTLGAGTDTQYF
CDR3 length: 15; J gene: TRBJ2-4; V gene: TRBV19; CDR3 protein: CASSRDRQAKNIQYF
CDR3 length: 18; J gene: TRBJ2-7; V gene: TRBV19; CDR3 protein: CASSRGTSGGKRSYEQYF
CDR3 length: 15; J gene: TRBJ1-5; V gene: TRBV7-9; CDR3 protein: CASSWGTVSNQPQHF
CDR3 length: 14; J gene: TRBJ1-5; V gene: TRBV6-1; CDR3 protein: CASILIQGDQPQHF
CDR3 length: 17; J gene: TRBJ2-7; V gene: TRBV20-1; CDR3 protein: CSARDTTKRGASYEQYF
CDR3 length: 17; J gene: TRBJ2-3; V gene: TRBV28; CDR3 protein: CASSLLASGGHTDTQYF
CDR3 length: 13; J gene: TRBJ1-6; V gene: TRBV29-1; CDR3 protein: CSVARDTNSPLHF
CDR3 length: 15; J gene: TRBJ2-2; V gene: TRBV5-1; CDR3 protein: CASSVTTGGSGELFF
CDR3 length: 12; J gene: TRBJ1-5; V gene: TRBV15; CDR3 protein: CATSRPGGPQHF
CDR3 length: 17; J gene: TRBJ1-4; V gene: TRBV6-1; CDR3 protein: CASSGRGTVATNEKLFF
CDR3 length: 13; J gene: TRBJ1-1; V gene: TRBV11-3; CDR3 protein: CASSLVLNTEAFF
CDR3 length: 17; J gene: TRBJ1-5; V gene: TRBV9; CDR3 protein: CASSVGEGAQSNQPQHF
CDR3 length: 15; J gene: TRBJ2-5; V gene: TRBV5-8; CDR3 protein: CASSLDGRDQETQYF
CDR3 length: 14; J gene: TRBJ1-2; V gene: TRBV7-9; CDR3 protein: CASSEGDRGLGYTF
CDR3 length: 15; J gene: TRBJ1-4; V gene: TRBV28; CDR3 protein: CASSLYRTRNEKLFF